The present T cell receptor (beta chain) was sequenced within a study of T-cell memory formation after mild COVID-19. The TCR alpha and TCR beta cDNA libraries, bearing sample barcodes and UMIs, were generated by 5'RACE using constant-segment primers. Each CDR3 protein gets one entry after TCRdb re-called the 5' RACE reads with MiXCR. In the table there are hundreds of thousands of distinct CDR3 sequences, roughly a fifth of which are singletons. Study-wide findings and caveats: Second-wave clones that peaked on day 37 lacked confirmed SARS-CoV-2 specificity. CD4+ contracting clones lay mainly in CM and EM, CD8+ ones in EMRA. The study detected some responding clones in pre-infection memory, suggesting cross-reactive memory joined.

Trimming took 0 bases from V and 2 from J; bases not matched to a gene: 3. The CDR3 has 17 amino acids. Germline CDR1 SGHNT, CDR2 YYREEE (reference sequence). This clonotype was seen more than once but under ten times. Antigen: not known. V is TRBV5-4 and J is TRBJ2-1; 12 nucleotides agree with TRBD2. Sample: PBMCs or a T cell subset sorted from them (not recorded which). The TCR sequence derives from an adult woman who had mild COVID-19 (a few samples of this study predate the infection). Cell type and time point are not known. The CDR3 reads CASSLALAGGPYNEQFF. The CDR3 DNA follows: TGTGCCAGCAGCTTGGCTCTAGCGGGGGGGCCCTACAATGAGCAGTTCTTC.